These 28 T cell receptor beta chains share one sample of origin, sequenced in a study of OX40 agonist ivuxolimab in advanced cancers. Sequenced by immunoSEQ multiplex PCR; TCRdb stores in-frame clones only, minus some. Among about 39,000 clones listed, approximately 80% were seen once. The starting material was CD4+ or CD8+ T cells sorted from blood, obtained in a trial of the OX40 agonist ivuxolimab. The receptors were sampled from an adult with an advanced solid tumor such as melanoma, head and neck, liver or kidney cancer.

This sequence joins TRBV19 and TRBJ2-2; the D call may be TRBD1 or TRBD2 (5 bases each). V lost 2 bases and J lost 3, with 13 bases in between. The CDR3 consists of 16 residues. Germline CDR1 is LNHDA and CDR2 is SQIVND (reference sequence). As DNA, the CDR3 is TGTGCCAGTAGTATAACGAGGGGCTGGTACACCGGGGAGCTGTTTTTT. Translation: CASSITRGWYTGELFF.

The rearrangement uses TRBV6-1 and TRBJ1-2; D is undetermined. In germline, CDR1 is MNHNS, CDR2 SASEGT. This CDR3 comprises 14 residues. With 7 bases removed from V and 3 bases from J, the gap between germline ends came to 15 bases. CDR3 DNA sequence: TGTGCCAGCACCCCCGGGCGGTACGACTATGGCTACACCTTC. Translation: CASTPGRYDYGYTF.

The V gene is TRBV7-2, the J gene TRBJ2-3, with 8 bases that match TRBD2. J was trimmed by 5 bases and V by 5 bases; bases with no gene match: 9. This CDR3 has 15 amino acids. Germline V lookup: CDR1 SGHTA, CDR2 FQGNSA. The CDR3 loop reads CASSPRGLAGDTQYF. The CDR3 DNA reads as TGTGCCAGCAGCCCCCGTGGACTAGCAGGAGATACGCAGTATTTT.

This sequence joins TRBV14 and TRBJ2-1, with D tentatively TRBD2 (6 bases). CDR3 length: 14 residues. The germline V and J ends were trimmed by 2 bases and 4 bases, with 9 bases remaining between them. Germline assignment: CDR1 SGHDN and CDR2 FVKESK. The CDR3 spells CASSQNRGYNEQFF. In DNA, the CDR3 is TGTGCCAGCAGCCAAAACCGGGGGTACAATGAGCAGTTCTTC.

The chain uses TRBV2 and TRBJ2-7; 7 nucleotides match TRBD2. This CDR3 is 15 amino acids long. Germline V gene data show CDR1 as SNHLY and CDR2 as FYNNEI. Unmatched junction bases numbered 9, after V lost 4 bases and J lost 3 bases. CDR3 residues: CASSALAGVNYEQYF. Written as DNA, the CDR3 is TGTGCCAGCAGTGCTTTGGCGGGAGTGAACTACGAGCAGTACTTC.

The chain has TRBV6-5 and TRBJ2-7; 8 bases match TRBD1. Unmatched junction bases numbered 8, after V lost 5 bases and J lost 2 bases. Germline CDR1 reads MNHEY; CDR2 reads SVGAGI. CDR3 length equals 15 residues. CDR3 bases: TGTGCCAGCAGTCGGACAGGGAATCAACCCTACGAGCAGTACTTC. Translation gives CASSRTGNQPYEQYF.

CDR3 coding DNA: TGCGCCAGCAGCTTGGGGCCGGGACAGGGGGACACCGGGGAGCTGTTTTTT. Protein: CASSLGPGQGDTGELFF. The V gene is TRBV5-1, the J gene TRBJ2-2; TRBD1 aligns across 11 bases. This CDR3 comprises 17 residues. Unmatched junction bases numbered 4, after V lost 0 bases and J lost 3 bases. Germline V gene sequence: CDR1 SGHRS, CDR2 YFSETQ.

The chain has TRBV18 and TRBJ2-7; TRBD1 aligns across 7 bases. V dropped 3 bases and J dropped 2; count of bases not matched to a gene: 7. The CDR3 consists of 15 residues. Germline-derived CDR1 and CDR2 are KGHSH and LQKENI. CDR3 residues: CASSPRQGFAYEQYF. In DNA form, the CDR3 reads TGTGCCAGCTCACCGAGACAGGGCTTCGCCTACGAGCAGTACTTC.

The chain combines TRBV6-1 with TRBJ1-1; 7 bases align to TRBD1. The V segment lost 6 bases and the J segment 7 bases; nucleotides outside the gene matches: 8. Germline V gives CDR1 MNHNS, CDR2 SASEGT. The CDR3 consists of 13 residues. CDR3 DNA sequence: TGTGCCAGCAGCCCCCAGGGGGTGGGTGAAGCTTTCTTT. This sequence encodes CASSPQGVGEAFF.

The CDR3 spells CASSHAPGTGPHNEQFF. DNA for the CDR3: TGCGCCAGCAGCCATGCCCCCGGGACAGGGCCACACAATGAGCAGTTCTTC. The chain employs TRBV4-1 and TRBJ2-1, with 9 bases aligning to TRBD1. After removal of 3 bases from V and 5 bases from J, the junction contained 11 bases not matched to a gene. The germline CDR1 and CDR2 sequences are MGHRA and YSYEKL. This CDR3 region has 17 residues.

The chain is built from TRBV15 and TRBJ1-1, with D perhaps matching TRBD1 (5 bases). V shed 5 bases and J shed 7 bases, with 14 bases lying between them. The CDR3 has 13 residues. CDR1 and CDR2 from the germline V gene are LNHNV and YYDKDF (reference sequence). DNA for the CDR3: TGTGCCACCAGCCTCCGACGGGGGGTTGAAGCTTTCTTT. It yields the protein CATSLRRGVEAFF.

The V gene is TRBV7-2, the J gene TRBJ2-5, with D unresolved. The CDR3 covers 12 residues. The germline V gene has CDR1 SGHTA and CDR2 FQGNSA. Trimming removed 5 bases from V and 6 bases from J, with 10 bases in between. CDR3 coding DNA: TGTGCCAGCAGCGGAATGGCGAAGACCCAGTACTTC. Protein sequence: CASSGMAKTQYF.

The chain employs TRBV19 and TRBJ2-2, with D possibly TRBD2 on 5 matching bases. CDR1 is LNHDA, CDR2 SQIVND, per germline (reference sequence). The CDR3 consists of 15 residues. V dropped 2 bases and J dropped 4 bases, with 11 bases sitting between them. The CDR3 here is CASSIQAVTTGELFF. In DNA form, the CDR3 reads TGTGCCAGTAGTATACAAGCGGTAACCACCGGGGAGCTGTTTTTT.

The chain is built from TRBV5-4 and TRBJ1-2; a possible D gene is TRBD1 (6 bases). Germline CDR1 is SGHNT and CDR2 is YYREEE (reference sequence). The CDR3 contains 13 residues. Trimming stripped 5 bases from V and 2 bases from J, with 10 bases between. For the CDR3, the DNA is TGTGCCAGCAGTCCGGGACACAACTATGGCTACACCTTC. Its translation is CASSPGHNYGYTF.

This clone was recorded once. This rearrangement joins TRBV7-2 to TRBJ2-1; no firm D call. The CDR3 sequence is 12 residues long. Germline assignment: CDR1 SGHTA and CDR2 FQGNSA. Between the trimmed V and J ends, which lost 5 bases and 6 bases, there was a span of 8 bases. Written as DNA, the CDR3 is TGTGCCAGCAGCGTCGCTACCAATGAGCAGTTCTTC. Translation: CASSVATNEQFF.

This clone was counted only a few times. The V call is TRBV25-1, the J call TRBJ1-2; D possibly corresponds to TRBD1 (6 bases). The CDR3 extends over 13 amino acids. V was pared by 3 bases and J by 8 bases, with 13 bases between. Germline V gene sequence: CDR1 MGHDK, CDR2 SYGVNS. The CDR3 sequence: CASSDAGGWGYTF. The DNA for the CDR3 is TGTGCCAGCAGTGATGCGGGGGGCTGGGGCTACACCTTC.

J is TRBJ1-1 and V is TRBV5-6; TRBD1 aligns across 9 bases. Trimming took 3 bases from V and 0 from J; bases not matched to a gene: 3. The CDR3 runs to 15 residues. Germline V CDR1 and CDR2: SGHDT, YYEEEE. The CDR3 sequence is CASSSTGGLNTEAFF. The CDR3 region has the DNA TGTGCCAGCAGCTCAACAGGGGGCCTGAACACTGAAGCTTTCTTT.

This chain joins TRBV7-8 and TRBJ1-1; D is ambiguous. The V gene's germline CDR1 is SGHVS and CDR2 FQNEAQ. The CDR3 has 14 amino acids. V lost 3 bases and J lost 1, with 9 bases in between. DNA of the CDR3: TGTGCCAGCAGCTTTAGCGGACGGAACACTGAAGCTTTCTTT. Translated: CASSFSGRNTEAFF. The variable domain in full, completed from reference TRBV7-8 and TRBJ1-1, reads GAGVSQSPRYKVAKRGQDVALRCDPISGHVSLFWYQQALGQGPEFLTYFQNEAQLDKSGLPSDRFFAERPEGSVSTLKIQRTQQEDSAVYLCASSFSGRNTEAFFGQGTRLTVV.

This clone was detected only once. CDR3 sequence: CASSLGPGQGTDTQYF. CDR3 coding DNA: TGTGCCAGCAGCTTAGGCCCGGGCCAGGGGACAGATACGCAGTATTTT. The rearrangement links TRBV7-9 to TRBJ2-3, with a possible D match to TRBD1 (6 bases). The CDR3 has 16 residues. CDR1 and CDR2 (germline): SEHNR, FQNEAQ (reference sequence). V lost 1 base and J 3 bases, leaving 14 bases between the germline ends. The full variable domain, in which reference TRBV7-9 and TRBJ2-3 provide the parts outside the CDR3, is DTGVSQNPRHKITKRGQNVTFRCDPISEHNRLYWYRQTLGQGPEFLTYFQNEAQLEKSRLLSDRFSAERPKGSFSTLEIQRTEQGDSAMYLCASSLGPGQGTDTQYFGPGTRLTVL.

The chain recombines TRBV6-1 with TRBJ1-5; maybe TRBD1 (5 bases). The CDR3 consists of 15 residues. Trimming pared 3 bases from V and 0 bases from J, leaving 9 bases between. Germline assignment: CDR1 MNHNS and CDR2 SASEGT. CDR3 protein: CASSESGYSNQPQHF. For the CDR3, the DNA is TGTGCCAGCAGTGAGTCAGGGTATAGCAATCAGCCCCAGCATTTT.

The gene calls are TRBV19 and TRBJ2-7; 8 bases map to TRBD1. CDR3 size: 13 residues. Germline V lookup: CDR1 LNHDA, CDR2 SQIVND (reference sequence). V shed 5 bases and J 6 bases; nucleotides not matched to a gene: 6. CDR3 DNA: TGTGCCAGTAGTTTACAGGGGGTTGGCGAGCAGTACTTC. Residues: CASSLQGVGEQYF.

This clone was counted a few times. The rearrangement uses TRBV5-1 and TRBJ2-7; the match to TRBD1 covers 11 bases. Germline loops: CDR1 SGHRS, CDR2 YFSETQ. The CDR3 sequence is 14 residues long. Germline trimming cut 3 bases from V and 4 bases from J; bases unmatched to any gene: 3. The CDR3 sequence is CASSSGTGGYEQYV. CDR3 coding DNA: TGCGCCAGCAGCTCCGGGACAGGGGGGTACGAGCAGTACGTC.

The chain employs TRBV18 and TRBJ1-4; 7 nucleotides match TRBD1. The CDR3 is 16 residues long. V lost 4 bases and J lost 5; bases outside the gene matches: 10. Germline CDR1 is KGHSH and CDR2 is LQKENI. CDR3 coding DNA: TGTGCCAGCTCACTACGACAGGGAGGCGAAAATGAAAAACTGTTTTTT. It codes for CASSLRQGGENEKLFF.

CDR3 nucleotide sequence: TGTGCCAGCAGCTTAGTCCTGACAGGCGGGGAGCAGTTCTTC. Translated, it gives CASSLVLTGGEQFF. J is TRBJ2-1 and V is TRBV11-3, with TRBD1 as a possible D gene (6 bases). The CDR3 extends over 14 amino acids. Germline V gene sequence: CDR1 SGHNT, CDR2 YENEEA. Between the trimmed V and J ends, which lost 1 base and 10 bases, there was a span of 14 bases.

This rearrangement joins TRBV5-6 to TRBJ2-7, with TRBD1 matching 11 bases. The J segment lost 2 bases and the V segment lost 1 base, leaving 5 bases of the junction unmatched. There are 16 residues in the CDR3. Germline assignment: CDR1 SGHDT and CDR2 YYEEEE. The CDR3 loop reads CASSLFPGQGAYEQYV. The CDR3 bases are TGTGCCAGCAGCTTGTTTCCGGGACAGGGGGCCTACGAGCAGTACGTC.

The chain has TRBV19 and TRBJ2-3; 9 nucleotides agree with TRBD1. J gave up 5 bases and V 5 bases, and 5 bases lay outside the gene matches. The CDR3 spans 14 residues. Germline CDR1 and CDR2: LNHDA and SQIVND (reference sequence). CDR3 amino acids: CASSGDRVRDTQYF. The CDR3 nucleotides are TGTGCCAGTAGTGGGGACAGGGTAAGAGATACGCAGTATTTT.

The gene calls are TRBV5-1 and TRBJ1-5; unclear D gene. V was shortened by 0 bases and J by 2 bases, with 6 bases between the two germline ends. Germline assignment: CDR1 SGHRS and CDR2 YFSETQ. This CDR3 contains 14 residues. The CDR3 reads CASSLGEGNQPQHF. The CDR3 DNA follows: TGCGCCAGCAGCTTGGGGGAGGGCAATCAGCCCCAGCATTTT.

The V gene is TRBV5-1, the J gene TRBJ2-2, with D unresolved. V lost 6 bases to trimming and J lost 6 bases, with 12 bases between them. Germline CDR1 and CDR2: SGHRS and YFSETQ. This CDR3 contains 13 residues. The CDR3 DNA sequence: TGCGCCAGCACCAGTGCCCTACCCGGGGAGCTGTTTTTT. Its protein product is CASTSALPGELFF.